The 28 T cell receptor beta chains reported below all come from one sample, sequenced in a study of CD8 T cells in Susac syndrome. Random hexamers were used to reverse transcribe an amount of about 0.45 to 1 ug RNA. TCRdb called the immunoSEQ multiplex PCR reads again in MiXCR, with one record for every CDR3 protein. The data show roughly 170,000 distinct CDR3 sequences, over 85% seen once. Material: CD4+ T cells from PBMCs. The receptors here all came from a human donor with multiple sclerosis.

The chain combines TRBV30 with TRBJ2-5, with D perhaps TRBD2 (6 bases). Germline V CDR1 and CDR2: GTSNPN, SVGIG (reference sequence). Trimming removed 0 bases from V and 5 bases from J, with 19 bases in between. The CDR3 is made up of 16 amino acids. CDR3 loop: CAWSVTNPGVRETQYF. CDR3 nucleotide sequence: TGTGCCTGGAGTGTGACAAATCCGGGGGTACGGGAGACCCAGTACTTC.

This clonotype was detected only once. J is TRBJ2-7 and V is TRBV28; tentatively, D is TRBD1 or TRBD2 (6 bases each). The CDR3 runs to 14 residues. Germline V gene lookup returns CDR1 MDHEN and CDR2 SYDVKM. Trimming took 8 bases from V and 5 from J, leaving 19 bases between them. The CDR3 loop reads CASAPRDGGHEQYF. The CDR3 coding sequence is TGTGCCAGCGCCCCGCGGGACGGGGGCCACGAGCAGTACTTC. Drawing the rest from reference TRBV28 and TRBJ2-7, the complete variable domain is DVKVTQSSRYLVKRTGEKVFLECVQDMDHENMFWYRQDPGLGLRLIYFSYDVKMKEKGDIPEGYSVSREKKERFSLILESASTNQTSMYLCASAPRDGGHEQYFGPGTRLTVT.

This clonotype occurred once. The chain joins TRBV2 to TRBJ1-3, with D perhaps matching TRBD1 (5 bases). Deletions cut 4 bases from V and 4 bases from J, with 14 bases between. The V gene's germline CDR1 is SNHLY and CDR2 FYNNEI. This CDR3 has 15 residues. CDR3 DNA: TGTGCCAGCAGTGGGGTTGAGGGGAGCGGAAACACCATATATTTT. Its protein product is CASSGVEGSGNTIYF. The variable domain in full, with the rest retrieved from reference TRBV2 and TRBJ1-3, is EPEVTQTPSHQVTQMGQEVILRCVPISNHLYFYWYRQILGQKVEFLVSFYNNEISEKSEIFDDQFSVERPDGSNFTLKIRSTKLEDSAMYFCASSGVEGSGNTIYFGEGSWLTVV.

Points on this clonotype: The junction shows a germline mismatch at one end, possibly a read error. The chain is built from TRBV7-2 and TRBJ1-3; maybe TRBD1 (5 bases). The CDR3 covers 14 residues. Germline CDR1 and CDR2: SGHTA and FQGNSA. The CDR3 bases are TGTGCCAGCAGCGGGGGGTCCTCTGAAAACACCATATATTTT. Residues: CASSGGSSENTIYF.

The chain is built from TRBV2 and TRBJ2-3; 11 nucleotides line up with TRBD2. V lost 8 bases and J lost 6; bases outside the gene matches: 10. There are 15 residues in the CDR3. Germline-derived CDR1 and CDR2 are SNHLY and FYNNEI. The CDR3 loop is CASSPLAGGSDTQYF. The CDR3 nucleotides read TGTGCCAGCTCCCCCCTAGCGGGAGGTTCGGATACGCAGTATTTT.

This chain joins TRBV12-3 or TRBV12-4 and TRBJ1-5; 8 nucleotides agree with TRBD1. This CDR3 contains 17 residues. After removal of 6 bases from V and 5 bases from J, the junction contained 15 bases not matched to a gene. The CDR3 coding sequence is TGTGCCAGCAGCAAAAGTGGGTTCGGCAGGGGGCATCAGCCCCAGCATTTT. The encoded protein is CASSKSGFGRGHQPQHF.

This clonotype was seen a few times. V gene TRBV19 combines with J gene TRBJ2-6; no firm D call. This CDR3 contains 14 residues. Trimming removed 7 bases from V and 4 bases from J, with 11 bases in between. Germline CDR1 reads LNHDA; CDR2 reads SQIVND (reference sequence). DNA of the CDR3: TGTGCCAGTAAAAGCATGGCCGGGGCCAACGTCCTGACTTTC. Translation gives CASKSMAGANVLTF.

The genes are TRBV27 and TRBJ2-2, with a weak D call TRBD2 (6 bases). CDR1 and CDR2 from the germline V gene are MNHEY and SMNVEV (reference sequence). V was clipped by 5 bases and J by 1 base, with 11 bases between them. The CDR3 runs to 15 residues. CDR3 bases: TGTGCCAGCAGTCCGGGACTCCTGAACACCGGGGAGCTGTTTTTT. Protein: CASSPGLLNTGELFF.

Of note for this clonotype: Mismatch with germline at one junction end may stem from a read error. The chain carries TRBV7-9 and TRBJ1-6; D is perhaps TRBD1 (6 bases). The germline V gene encodes CDR1 SEHNR and CDR2 FQNEAQ (reference sequence). This CDR3 comprises 15 residues. CDR3 in DNA: TGTGCCAGCAGCTTAACAGGGACCTATAATCCACCCCTCCACTTT. It encodes CASSLTGTYNPPLHF.

V gene TRBV6-2 or TRBV6-3 combines with J gene TRBJ2-3; 7 nucleotides agree with TRBD1. This CDR3 has 15 residues. CDR1 is MNHEY, CDR2 SVGEGT, per germline. V shed 4 bases and J 9 bases; nucleotides not matched to a gene: 13. For the CDR3, the DNA is TGTGCCAGCAGTTTGCTCGGACAGGCCGTAGGAACGCAGTATTTT. As protein: CASSLLGQAVGTQYF.

V gene TRBV5-1 combines with J gene TRBJ2-5; no firm D call. Trimming removed 3 bases at V and 0 bases at J, with 3 bases between. Germline V gene data show CDR1 as SGHRS and CDR2 as YFSETQ. The CDR3 has 12 residues. CDR3 in DNA: TGCGCCAGCAGCTCCCACCAAGAGACCCAGTACTTC. Translated, it gives CASSSHQETQYF.

The chain recombines TRBV20-1 with TRBJ2-1; maybe TRBD2 (6 bases). V dropped 0 bases and J dropped 3 bases, with 15 bases sitting between them. CDR1 is DFQATT and CDR2 is SNEGSKA in the germline V gene (reference sequence). CDR3 length equals 16 residues. The DNA of the CDR3 is TGCAGTGCTAGAGATGCGAGGGCGGGATACTACAATGAGCAGTTCTTC. It codes for CSARDARAGYYNEQFF.

This chain uses TRBV4-2 with TRBJ2-5, with D possibly matching TRBD2 (6 bases). CDR3 size: 17 residues. The germline CDR1 and CDR2 sequences are LGHNA and YNFKEQ. V shed 1 base and J shed 4 bases, with 19 bases lying between them. The CDR3 reads CASSQGTGTRTGETQYF. The CDR3 DNA is TGTGCCAGCAGCCAAGGGACCGGGACTCGAACGGGAGAGACCCAGTACTTC.

The V call is TRBV5-1, the J call TRBJ2-3, with D unresolved. Trimming left V 0 bases short and J 2 bases short, with 10 bases between. The CDR3 is made up of 15 amino acids. Per germline, CDR1 SGHRS and CDR2 YFSETQ. CDR3: CASSLGLRFTDTQYF. For the CDR3, the DNA is TGCGCCAGCAGCTTGGGTTTGAGGTTCACAGATACGCAGTATTTT.

The chain has TRBV20-1 and TRBJ2-3; 7 positions match TRBD1. The CDR3 contains 12 residues. V was clipped by 5 bases and J by 5 bases; unmatched bases: 4. Germline loops: CDR1 DFQATT, CDR2 SNEGSKA (reference sequence). CDR3 nucleotides: TGCAGTGCTGAGGGGGCTGTAGATACGCAGTATTTT. It is translated as CSAEGAVDTQYF.

This sequence joins TRBV7-3 and TRBJ1-1, with D possibly TRBD1 on 6 matching bases. The CDR3 has 13 residues. CDR1 and CDR2 from the germline V gene are SGHTA and FQGTGA. The V end was cut by 5 bases, the J end by 8 bases, with 15 bases between. The CDR3 nucleotides read TGTGCCAGCAGCCACCCCGGGGGCAGAGAAGCTTTCTTT. Amino acids: CASSHPGGREAFF.

This clonotype was counted once. The chain couples TRBV3-1 to TRBJ2-7; 9 bases match TRBD2. CDR1 and CDR2 (germline): LGHDT, YNNKEL (reference sequence). Germline trimming cut 6 bases from V and 5 bases from J; bases unmatched to any gene: 8. The CDR3 is 14 amino acids. CDR3 loop: CASRISAGGDEQYF. DNA for the CDR3: TGTGCCAGCAGGATTTCGGCGGGGGGGGACGAGCAGTACTTC.

The J gene is TRBJ2-2, the V gene TRBV10-2, with 11 bases fitting TRBD2. V dropped 7 bases and J dropped 5; count of bases not matched to a gene: 6. This CDR3 contains 15 residues. CDR1 is WSHSY and CDR2 is SAAADI in the germline V gene. The CDR3 bases are TGCGCCAGCACCCTAGCGGGGGGCCGTACCGGGGAGCTGTTTTTT. It translates to CASTLAGGRTGELFF.

V is TRBV19 and J is TRBJ1-1; D call uncertain. Trimming left V 4 bases short and J 1 base short, with 7 bases between. Germline CDR1 is LNHDA and CDR2 is SQIVND (reference sequence). This CDR3 region has 13 residues. For the CDR3, the DNA is TGTGCCAGTAGTAAGGACCCGAACACTGAAGCTTTCTTT. It specifies CASSKDPNTEAFF.

Details on this clonotype: The CDR3 ends on some other residue instead of the conserved phenylalanine or tryptophan, so this is likely a read error. CDR3 residues: CASSRRDKNEQYL. DNA of the CDR3: TGTGCCAGCAGCCGCCGGGACAAGAACGAGCAGTACCTC. The chain couples TRBV5-6 to TRBJ2-7; tentatively, D is TRBD1 (6 bases). The CDR3 runs to 13 residues. Per the germline V gene, CDR1 is SGHDT and CDR2 is YYEEEE. With 4 bases removed from V and 5 bases from J, the gap between germline ends came to 13 bases.

The chain joins TRBV7-6 to TRBJ1-5; 9 bases agree with TRBD1. The ends lost 5 bases at V and 3 bases at J; junction bases unmatched: 11. CDR3 size: 17 residues. Germline V gives CDR1 SGHVS, CDR2 FNYEAQ. The CDR3 region is CASSPLSGTGTNQPQHF. CDR3 DNA: TGTGCCAGCAGCCCCCTGTCTGGGACAGGGACCAATCAGCCCCAGCATTTT.

This rearrangement joins TRBV5-1 to TRBJ2-5; tentative D call: TRBD1 (5 bases). Between the trimmed V and J ends, which lost 0 bases and 3 bases, there was a span of 15 bases. The germline V gene encodes CDR1 SGHRS and CDR2 YFSETQ. This CDR3 is built from 16 residues. CDR3 protein: CASSLEPSGRKETQYF. CDR3 in DNA: TGCGCCAGCAGCTTGGAGCCATCAGGGCGGAAAGAGACCCAGTACTTC.

The V gene is TRBV12-3 or TRBV12-4, the J gene TRBJ1-2; no clear D gene. This CDR3 is 12 amino acids long. V lost 2 bases and J 4 bases, leaving 5 bases between the germline ends. The CDR3 nucleotides read TGTGCCAGCAGTTTATACGGCTATGGCTACACCTTC. Amino acid sequence: CASSLYGYGYTF.

This rearrangement joins TRBV15 to TRBJ2-3; 10 nucleotides match TRBD2. This CDR3 spans 15 amino acids. The germline V gene has CDR1 LNHNV and CDR2 YYDKDF (reference sequence). J was trimmed by 11 bases and V by 0 bases; bases with no gene match: 8. CDR3 DNA: TGTGCCACCAGCAGAGATACATTAACTAGCGGGGTGCAGTATTTT. As protein: CATSRDTLTSGVQYF.

The rearrangement joins TRBV30 to TRBJ2-1; 7 bases are a match to TRBD2. The CDR3 is made up of 14 amino acids. V was clipped by 1 base and J by 7 bases; unmatched bases: 7. Germline CDR1 reads GTSNPN; CDR2 reads SVGIG (reference sequence). CDR3 loop: CAWSGLAARNEQFF. The CDR3 DNA reads TGTGCCTGGAGTGGGCTAGCGGCCCGAAATGAGCAGTTCTTC.

The J gene is TRBJ1-5, the V gene TRBV12-3 or TRBV12-4; 9 positions agree with TRBD1. The trim removed 9 bases at V and 2 bases at J, leaving 5 bases unmatched. The CDR3 has 14 amino acids. CDR3 in DNA: TGTGCCAGTACAGGGGGCGAGCGCAATCAGCCCCAGCATTTT. Translated: CASTGGERNQPQHF.

The rearrangement uses TRBV28 and TRBJ2-7; D is undetermined. Between the trimmed V and J ends, which lost 2 bases and 5 bases, there was a span of 7 bases. The length of the CDR3 is 12 residues. Per germline, CDR1 MDHEN and CDR2 SYDVKM. DNA of the CDR3: TGTGCCAGCAGTTTAAATCGCGACGAGCAGTACTTC. This translates into CASSLNRDEQYF.

The J gene is TRBJ2-1, the V gene TRBV6-2 or TRBV6-3, with 10 bases that match TRBD2. Germline CDR1 and CDR2: MNHEY and SVGEGT. J lost 0 bases, V lost 7 bases, and 9 bases had no gene match. The CDR3 spans 17 residues. In nucleotides, the CDR3 is TGTGCCAGCATGGGCCTAGCGGGGGCAGGCTCCTACAATGAGCAGTTCTTC. The encoded protein is CASMGLAGAGSYNEQFF.